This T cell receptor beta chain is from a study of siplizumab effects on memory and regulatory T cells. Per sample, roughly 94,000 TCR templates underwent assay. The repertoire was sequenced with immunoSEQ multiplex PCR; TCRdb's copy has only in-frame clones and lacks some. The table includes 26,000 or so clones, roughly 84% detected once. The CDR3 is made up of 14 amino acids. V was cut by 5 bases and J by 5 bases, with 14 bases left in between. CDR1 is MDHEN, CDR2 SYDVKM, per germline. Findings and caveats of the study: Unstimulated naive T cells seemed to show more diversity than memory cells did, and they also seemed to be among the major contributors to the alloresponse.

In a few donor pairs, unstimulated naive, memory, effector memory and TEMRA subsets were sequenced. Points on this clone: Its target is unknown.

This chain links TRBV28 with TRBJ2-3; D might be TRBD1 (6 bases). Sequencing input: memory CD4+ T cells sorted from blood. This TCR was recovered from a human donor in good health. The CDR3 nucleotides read TGTGCCAGCAGTAAGAGACAGGACATAGATACGCAGTATTTT. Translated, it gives CASSKRQDIDTQYF. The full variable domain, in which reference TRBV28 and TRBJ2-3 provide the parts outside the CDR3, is DVKVTQSSRYLVKRTGEKVFLECVQDMDHENMFWYRQDPGLGLRLIYFSYDVKMKEKGDIPEGYSVSREKKERFSLILESASTNQTSMYLCASSKRQDIDTQYFGPGTRLTVL.